This T cell receptor beta chain was obtained from a study of blood T cell repertoires in COVID-19. The method was immunoSEQ multiplex PCR; TCRdb's version includes in-frame clones alone and lacks a portion of them. The sample shows approximately 59,000 clones, about 80% of them seen only once. There are 15 residues in the CDR3. From germline, CDR1 is SGHVS and CDR2 FQNEAQ. After removal of 5 bases from V and 8 bases from J, the junction contained 14 bases not matched to a gene. The V and J genes are TRBV7-8 and TRBJ1-2; 7 bases map to TRBD1. The receptor was isolated from a woman of 80 years or more with acute or convalescent COVID-19. Input material: peripheral blood. The CDR3 reads CASSPTTRGAGGYTF. The CDR3 nucleotides are TGTGCCAGCAGCCCCACCACCAGGGGGGCAGGGGGCTACACCTTC.